The rows below give T cell receptor beta chains drawn from one sample of a study of beta chain features in type 1 diabetes. Profiled with immunoSEQ multiplex PCR; TCRdb holds only in-frame clones, not every one. The table includes 310,000 or so clones, less than 9.5% detected once. Sequencing was carried out using central memory CD4+ T cells from blood. All receptors derive from a woman between 18 and 29 years old in good health. CDR3s include the opening cysteine and the closing phenylalanine or tryptophan. The order of the fields is clone size, V gene, J gene, D gene, CDR3 protein, CDR3 DNA. A D gene is named only where the DNA matches it firmly. Some rows have no size entry. The others give once, few or many, or a class for an expanded clone.

>NA|TRBV7-8|TRBJ1-2|NA
CASSLGRQSLYGYTF
TGTGCCAGCAGCTTAGGGAGACAGTCCCTCTATGGCTACACCTTC
>few|TRBV5-1|TRBJ2-1|TRBD2
CASSPGTSSYNEQFF
TGCGCCAGTTCCCCCGGGACTAGCAGCTACAATGAGCAGTTCTTC
>few|TRBV6-4|TRBJ1-2|NA
CASSYSPSTGHYYTF
TGTGCCAGCAGTTACTCCCCGTCGACAGGCCATTACTACACCTTC
>NA|TRBV11-2|TRBJ2-3|TRBD2
CASSFGRATDTQYF
TGTGCCAGCAGCTTCGGGAGGGCCACAGATACGCAGTATTTT
>few|TRBV7-2|TRBJ1-1|TRBD1
CASRTTGTGSTEAFF
TGTGCCAGCAGAACTACCGGGACAGGGAGCACTGAAGCTTTCTTT
>NA|TRBV6-5|TRBJ2-2|NA
CASRPAGANTGELFF
TGTGCCAGCAGACCGGCAGGGGCGAACACCGGGGAGCTGTTTTTT
>few|TRBV6-6|TRBJ2-1|TRBD2
CASSYSGGRSYEQFF
TGTGCCAGCAGTTACTCTGGCGGGAGGTCGTATGAGCAGTTCTTC
>NA|TRBV6-6|TRBJ1-1|NA
CASSSLGGNTEAFF
TGTGCCAGCAGCTCTTTGGGGGGGAACACTGAAGCTTTCTTT
>many|TRBV21-1|TRBJ2-7|NA
CASTTYEQYF
TGTGCCAGCACTACCTACGAGCAGTACTTC
>few|TRBV28|TRBJ2-3|TRBD2
CASSFLGAGGTDTQYF
TGTGCCAGCAGTTTTCTAGGAGCGGGAGGCACAGATACGCAGTATTTT
>few|TRBV28|TRBJ2-1|NA
CASSLSGEVFNEQFF
TGTGCCAGCAGTTTATCAGGGGAAGTTTTCAATGAGCAGTTCTTC
>NA|TRBV7-6|TRBJ1-2|NA
CASSLDGTRGGYTF
TGTGCCAGCAGCTTAGACGGGACGAGAGGTGGCTACACCTTC
>few|TRBV29-1|TRBJ1-4|NA
CSVEVQTEKLFF
TGCAGCGTTGAAGTCCAAACTGAAAAACTGTTTTTT
>NA|TRBV4-2|TRBJ2-3|NA
CASSQDATSTDTQYF
TGTGCCAGCAGCCAAGATGCGACTAGCACAGATACGCAGTATTTT
>few|TRBV7-2|TRBJ2-7|NA
CASSNSGTRNYEQYF
TGTGCCAGCAGCAACTCGGGCACTCGGAACTACGAGCAGTACTTC
>NA|TRBV4-1|TRBJ2-1|NA
CASSQDNKGEQFF
TGCGCCAGCAGCCAAGACAACAAGGGTGAGCAGTTCTTC
>NA|TRBV19|TRBJ2-3|TRBD1
CASSTFEGADFTDTQYF
TGTGCCAGTAGTACGTTCGAGGGGGCGGACTTCACAGATACGCAGTATTTT